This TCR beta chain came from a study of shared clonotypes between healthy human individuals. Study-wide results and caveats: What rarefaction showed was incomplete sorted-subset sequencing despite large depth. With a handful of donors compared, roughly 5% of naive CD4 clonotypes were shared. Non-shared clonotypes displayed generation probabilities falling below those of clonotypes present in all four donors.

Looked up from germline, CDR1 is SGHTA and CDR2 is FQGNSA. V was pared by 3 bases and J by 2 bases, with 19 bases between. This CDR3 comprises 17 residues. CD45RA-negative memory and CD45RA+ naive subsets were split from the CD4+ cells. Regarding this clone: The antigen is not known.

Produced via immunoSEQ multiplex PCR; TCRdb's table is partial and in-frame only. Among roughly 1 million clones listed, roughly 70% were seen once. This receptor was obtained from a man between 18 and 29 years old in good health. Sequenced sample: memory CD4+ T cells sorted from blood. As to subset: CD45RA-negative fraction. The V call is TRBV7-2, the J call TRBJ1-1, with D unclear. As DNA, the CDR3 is TGTGCCAGCAGCTTCAGAGTCGGTGCTGAGCTTAACACTGAAGCTTTCTTT. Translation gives CASSFRVGAELNTEAFF.